These 10 T cell receptor beta chains share one sample of origin, sequenced in a study of T cells after yellow fever vaccination. Each CDR3 protein is one row after TCRdb ran MiXCR on the 5' RACE reads. The sample has 95,000 to 100,000 distinct CDR3 sequences; about 5.8% are singletons. Sequences were derived from CD8+ T cells sorted from PBMCs, sampled 10 days after the yellow fever booster vaccination. The receptors were gathered from a man between 18 and 35 years old who received the YFV17D yellow fever vaccine.

The sample holds many counts of this clonotype. The chain is built from TRBV20-1 and TRBJ1-1; D gene uncertain. Germline-derived CDR1 and CDR2 are DFQATT and SNEGSKA (reference sequence). The CDR3 contains 12 residues. V was cut by 4 bases and J by 1 base, with 7 bases left in between. The CDR3 nucleotides read TGCAGTGCTATTCCGGGGAACACTGAAGCTTTCTTT. Its translation: CSAIPGNTEAFF.

This clonotype occurred a few times. The chain recombines TRBV5-1 with TRBJ2-1; D might be TRBD2 (6 bases). Germline lookup yields CDR1 SGHRS and CDR2 YFSETQ. The CDR3 length is 14 residues. With 5 bases removed from V and 0 bases from J, the gap between germline ends came to 9 bases. CDR3 nucleotides: TGCGCCAGCAGGTACGGGGGCTCCTACAATGAGCAGTTCTTC. Amino acid sequence: CASRYGGSYNEQFF.

This clonotype has more than one count but fewer than ten. V and J are TRBV5-6 and TRBJ2-1; tentatively, D is TRBD1 or TRBD2 (5 bases each). V lost 4 bases and J 10 bases, leaving 12 bases between the germline ends. This CDR3 is built from 12 residues. CDR1 and CDR2 (germline): SGHDT, YYEEEE. This CDR3 is CASSPGTSEQFF. The CDR3 region has the DNA TGTGCCAGCAGCCCAGGGACGTCGGAGCAGTTCTTC.

The gene calls are TRBV6-6 and TRBJ1-6; TRBD1 might be the D (5 bases). Trimming shortened V by 0 bases and J by 8 bases, and 17 bases separated the two germline ends. Germline loops: CDR1 MNHNY, CDR2 SVGAGI (reference sequence). The length of the CDR3 is 17 residues. The CDR3 bases are TGTGCCAGCAGTTACTCGACTAGGGTAGGGGTGGATTCACCCCTCCACTTT. Translation: CASSYSTRVGVDSPLHF.

This chain joins TRBV24-1 and TRBJ2-7; D possibly corresponds to TRBD1 (6 bases). The CDR3 totals 15 residues. Trimming left V 6 bases short and J 4 bases short, with 18 bases between. Germline-derived CDR1 and CDR2 are KGHDR and SFDVKD. CDR3 in amino acids: CATSNGVLGGYEQYV. In DNA, the CDR3 is TGTGCCACCAGTAATGGGGTTCTAGGGGGATACGAGCAGTACGTC.

The chain couples TRBV19 to TRBJ2-2; D is unresolved. Germline CDR1 and CDR2: LNHDA and SQIVND (reference sequence). This CDR3 comprises 12 residues. V shed 3 bases and J shed 3 bases, with 2 bases lying between them. The CDR3 DNA follows: TGTGCCAGTAGTATCTACACCGGGGAGCTGTTTTTT. The encoded protein is CASSIYTGELFF.

This sequence joins TRBV18 and TRBJ2-5; D not resolved. Looked up from germline, CDR1 is KGHSH and CDR2 is LQKENI. CDR3 length equals 13 residues. Trimming shortened V by 2 bases and J by 7 bases, and 11 bases separated the two germline ends. In nucleotides, the CDR3 is TGTGCCAGCTCACCATCTCGCGTTGGGACCCAGTACTTC. It yields the protein CASSPSRVGTQYF.

This clonotype was observed a handful of times. The chain has TRBV6-2 or TRBV6-3 and TRBJ2-6; weak D call: TRBD2 (5 bases). The CDR3 contains 18 residues. The V gene's germline CDR1 is MNHEY and CDR2 SVGEGT. The V end lost 6 bases, the J end lost 0 bases, and 18 bases lay between the germline ends. The CDR3 DNA is TGTGCCAGCAGCATACTAGGACTCACGGCCTCTGGGGCCAACGTCCTGACTTTC. It yields the protein CASSILGLTASGANVLTF.

This clonotype was counted many times. This chain uses TRBV29-1 with TRBJ2-1, with D tentatively TRBD1 (6 bases). Germline lookup yields CDR1 SQVTM and CDR2 ANQGSEA. CDR3 length: 14 residues. V lost 6 bases and J lost 2, with 14 bases in between. The CDR3 DNA follows: TGCAGCGTAGAGCAGGGGAATACCTACAATGAGCAGTTCTTC. This gives the protein CSVEQGNTYNEQFF.

The chain employs TRBV28 and TRBJ2-5; 10 bases line up with TRBD2. There are 14 residues in the CDR3. Germline-derived CDR1 and CDR2 are MDHEN and SYDVKM. J gave up 1 base and V 8 bases, and 4 bases lay outside the gene matches. CDR3 in amino acids: CASLLAGPQETQYF. The CDR3 nucleotides read TGTGCCAGCCTACTAGCGGGGCCCCAAGAGACCCAGTACTTC.